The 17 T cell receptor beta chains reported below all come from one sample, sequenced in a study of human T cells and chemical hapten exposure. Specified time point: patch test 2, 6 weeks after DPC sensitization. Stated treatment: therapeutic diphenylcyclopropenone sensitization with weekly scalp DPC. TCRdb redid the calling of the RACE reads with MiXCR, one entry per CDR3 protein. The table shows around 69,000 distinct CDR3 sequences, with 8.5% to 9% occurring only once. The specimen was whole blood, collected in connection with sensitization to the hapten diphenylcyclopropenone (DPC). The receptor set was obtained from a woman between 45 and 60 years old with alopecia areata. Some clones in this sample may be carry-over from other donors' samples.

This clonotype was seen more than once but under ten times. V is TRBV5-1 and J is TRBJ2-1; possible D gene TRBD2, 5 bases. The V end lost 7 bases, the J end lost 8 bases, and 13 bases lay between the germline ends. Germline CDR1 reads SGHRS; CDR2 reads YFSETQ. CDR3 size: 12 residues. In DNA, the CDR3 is TGCGCCAGCTCCTATAGCGTGGATGAGCAGTTCTTC. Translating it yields CASSYSVDEQFF. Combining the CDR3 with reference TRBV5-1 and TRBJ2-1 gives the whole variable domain KAGVTQTPRYLIKTRGQQVTLSCSPISGHRSVSWYQQTPGQGLQFLFEYFSETQRNKGNFPGRFSGRQFSNSRSEMNVSTLELGDSALYLCASSYSVDEQFFGPGTRLTVL.

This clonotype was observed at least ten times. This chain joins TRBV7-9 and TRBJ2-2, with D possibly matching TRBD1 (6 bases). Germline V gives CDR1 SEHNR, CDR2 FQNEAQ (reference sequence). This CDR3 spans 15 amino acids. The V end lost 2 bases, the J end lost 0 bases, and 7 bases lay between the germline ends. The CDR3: CASSLNRANTGELFF. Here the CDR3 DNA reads TGTGCCAGCAGCTTAAACAGGGCGAACACCGGGGAGCTGTTTTTT.

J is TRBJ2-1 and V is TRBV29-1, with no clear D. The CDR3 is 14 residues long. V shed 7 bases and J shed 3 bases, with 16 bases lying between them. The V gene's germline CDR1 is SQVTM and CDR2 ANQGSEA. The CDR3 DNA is TGCAGCGCTATACACCCGGCGAACTACAATGAGCAGTTCTTC. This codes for CSAIHPANYNEQFF.

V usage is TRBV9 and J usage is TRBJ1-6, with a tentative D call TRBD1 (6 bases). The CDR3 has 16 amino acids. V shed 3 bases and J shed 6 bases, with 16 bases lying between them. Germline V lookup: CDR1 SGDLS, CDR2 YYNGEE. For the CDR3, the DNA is TGTGCCAGCAGCGGCCTAGGGGGGGCATCTAATTCACCCCTCCACTTT. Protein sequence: CASSGLGGASNSPLHF.

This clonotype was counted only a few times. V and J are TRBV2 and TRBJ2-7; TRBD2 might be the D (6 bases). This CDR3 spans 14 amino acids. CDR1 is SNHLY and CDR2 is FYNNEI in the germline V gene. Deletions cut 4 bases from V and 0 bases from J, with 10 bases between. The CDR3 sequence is CASSVSRDSYEQYF. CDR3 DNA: TGTGCCAGCAGTGTTTCGCGGGACTCCTACGAGCAGTACTTC.

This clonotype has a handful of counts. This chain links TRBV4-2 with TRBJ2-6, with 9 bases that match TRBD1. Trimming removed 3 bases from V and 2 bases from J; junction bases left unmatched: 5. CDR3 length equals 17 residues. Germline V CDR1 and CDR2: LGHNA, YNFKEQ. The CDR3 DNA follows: TGTGCCAGCAGCCAGGACAGGGGTGGTACTGGGGCCAACGTCCTGACTTTC. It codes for CASSQDRGGTGANVLTF.

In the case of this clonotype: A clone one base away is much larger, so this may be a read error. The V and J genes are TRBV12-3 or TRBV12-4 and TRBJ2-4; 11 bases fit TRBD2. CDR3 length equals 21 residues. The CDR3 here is CASSFRSGGAGLGVAKNIKYF. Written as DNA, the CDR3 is TGTGCCAGCAGTTTTCGTAGCGGGGGGGCCGGTTTAGGTGTGGCCAAAAACATTAAGTACTTC.

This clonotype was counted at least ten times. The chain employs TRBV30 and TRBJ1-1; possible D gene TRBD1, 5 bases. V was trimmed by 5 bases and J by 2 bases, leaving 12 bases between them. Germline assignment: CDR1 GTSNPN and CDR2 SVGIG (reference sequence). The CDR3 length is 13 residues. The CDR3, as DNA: TGTGCCTGGCGGGACGGCTTCAACACTGAAGCTTTCTTT. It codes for CAWRDGFNTEAFF.

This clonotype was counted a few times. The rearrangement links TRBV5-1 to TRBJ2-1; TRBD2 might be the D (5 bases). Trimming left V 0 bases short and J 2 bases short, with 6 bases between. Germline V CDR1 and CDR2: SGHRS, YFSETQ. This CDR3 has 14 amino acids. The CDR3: CASSLDGAYNEQFF. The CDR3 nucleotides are TGCGCCAGCAGCTTGGACGGGGCCTACAATGAGCAGTTCTTC. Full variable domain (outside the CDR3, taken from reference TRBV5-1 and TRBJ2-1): KAGVTQTPRYLIKTRGQQVTLSCSPISGHRSVSWYQQTPGQGLQFLFEYFSETQRNKGNFPGRFSGRQFSNSRSEMNVSTLELGDSALYLCASSLDGAYNEQFFGPGTRLTVL.

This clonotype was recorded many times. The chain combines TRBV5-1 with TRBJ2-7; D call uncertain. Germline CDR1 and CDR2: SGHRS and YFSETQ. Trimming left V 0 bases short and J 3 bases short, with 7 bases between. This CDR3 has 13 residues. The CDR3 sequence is CASSLADVYEQYF. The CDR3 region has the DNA TGCGCCAGCAGCTTGGCGGATGTCTACGAGCAGTACTTC. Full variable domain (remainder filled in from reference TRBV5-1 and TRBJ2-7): KAGVTQTPRYLIKTRGQQVTLSCSPISGHRSVSWYQQTPGQGLQFLFEYFSETQRNKGNFPGRFSGRQFSNSRSEMNVSTLELGDSALYLCASSLADVYEQYFGPGTRLTVT.

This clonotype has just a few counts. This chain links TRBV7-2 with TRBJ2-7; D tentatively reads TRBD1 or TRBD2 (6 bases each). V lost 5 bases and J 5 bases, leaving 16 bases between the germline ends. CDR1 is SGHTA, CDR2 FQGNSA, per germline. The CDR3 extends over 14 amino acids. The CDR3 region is CASSRDGGEHEQYF. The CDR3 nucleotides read TGTGCCAGCAGCCGAGACGGGGGCGAGCACGAGCAGTACTTC.

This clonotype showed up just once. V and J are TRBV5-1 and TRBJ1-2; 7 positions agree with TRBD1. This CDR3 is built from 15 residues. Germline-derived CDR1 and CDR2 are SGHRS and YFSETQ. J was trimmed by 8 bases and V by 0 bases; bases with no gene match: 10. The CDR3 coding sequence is TGCGCCAGCAGCTTGGAGGACAGGCCTTGCGGGGGCTACACCTTC. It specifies CASSLEDRPCGGYTF.

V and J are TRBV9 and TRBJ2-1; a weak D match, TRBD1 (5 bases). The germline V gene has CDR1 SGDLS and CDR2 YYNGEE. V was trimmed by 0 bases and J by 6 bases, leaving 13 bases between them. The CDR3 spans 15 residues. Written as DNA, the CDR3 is TGTGCCAGCAGCGTAGGGGCTAGTAGGGGCAATGAGCAGTTCTTC. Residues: CASSVGASRGNEQFF. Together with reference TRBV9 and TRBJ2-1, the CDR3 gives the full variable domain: DSGVTQTPKHLITATGQRVTLRCSPRSGDLSVYWYQQSLDQGLQFLIQYYNGEERAKGNILERFSAQQFPDLHSELNLSSLELGDSALYFCASSVGASRGNEQFFGPGTRLTVL.

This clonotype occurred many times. CDR3 region: CASSLRDQPQHF. CDR3 nucleotides: TGTGCCAGCAGTCTGAGGGATCAGCCCCAGCATTTT. The chain couples TRBV12-3 or TRBV12-4 to TRBJ1-5; the D is unclear. The V end was cut by 5 bases, the J end by 5 bases, with 7 bases between. The CDR3 runs to 12 residues.

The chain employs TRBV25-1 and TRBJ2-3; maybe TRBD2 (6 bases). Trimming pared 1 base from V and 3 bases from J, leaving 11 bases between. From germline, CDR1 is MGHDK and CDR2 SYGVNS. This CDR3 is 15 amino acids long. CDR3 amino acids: CASSEFRGRTDTQYF. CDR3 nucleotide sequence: TGTGCCAGCAGTGAATTTCGGGGGAGGACAGATACGCAGTATTTT.

CDR3 loop: CSASGGGGNTDTQYF. The CDR3 DNA reads TGCAGTGCTAGTGGCGGGGGGGGGAACACAGATACGCAGTATTTT. The chain is built from TRBV20-1 and TRBJ2-3, with TRBD2 matching over 9 bases. This CDR3 has 15 residues. J lost 2 bases, V lost 3 bases, and 6 bases had no gene match. In germline, CDR1 is DFQATT, CDR2 SNEGSKA (reference sequence).

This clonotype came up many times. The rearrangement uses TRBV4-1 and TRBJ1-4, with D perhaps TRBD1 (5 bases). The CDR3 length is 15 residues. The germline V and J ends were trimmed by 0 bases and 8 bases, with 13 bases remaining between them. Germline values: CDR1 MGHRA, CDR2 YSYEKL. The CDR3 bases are TGCGCCAGCAGCCAAGATGGGAGTGGGGGGGAAAAACTGTTTTTT. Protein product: CASSQDGSGGEKLFF.